Here is one T cell receptor (beta chain) with its context. Sequencing was performed with immunoSEQ multiplex PCR; in TCRdb, only in-frame clones are kept and a portion is missing. The data show over a million clones, 95% to 97% seen once. CDR3 length: 14 residues. Germline-derived CDR1 and CDR2 are MNHEY and SVGAGI. V was cut by 5 bases and J by 8 bases, with 16 bases left in between. Memory CD4+ cells were the fraction left after CD45RA+ naive selection. This entry comes from a study of shared clonotypes between healthy human individuals. The specimen sequenced was naive CD4+ T cells sorted from blood. The subset here: CD45RA+ positively selected. This clonotype originated in a man aged 30-40 years in good health. The rearrangement uses TRBV6-5 and TRBJ2-1, with no clear D. CDR3 DNA: TGTGCCAGCAGTGTAAACGGTCCTCCCTATGAGCAGTTCTTC. Translated, it gives CASSVNGPPYEQFF.